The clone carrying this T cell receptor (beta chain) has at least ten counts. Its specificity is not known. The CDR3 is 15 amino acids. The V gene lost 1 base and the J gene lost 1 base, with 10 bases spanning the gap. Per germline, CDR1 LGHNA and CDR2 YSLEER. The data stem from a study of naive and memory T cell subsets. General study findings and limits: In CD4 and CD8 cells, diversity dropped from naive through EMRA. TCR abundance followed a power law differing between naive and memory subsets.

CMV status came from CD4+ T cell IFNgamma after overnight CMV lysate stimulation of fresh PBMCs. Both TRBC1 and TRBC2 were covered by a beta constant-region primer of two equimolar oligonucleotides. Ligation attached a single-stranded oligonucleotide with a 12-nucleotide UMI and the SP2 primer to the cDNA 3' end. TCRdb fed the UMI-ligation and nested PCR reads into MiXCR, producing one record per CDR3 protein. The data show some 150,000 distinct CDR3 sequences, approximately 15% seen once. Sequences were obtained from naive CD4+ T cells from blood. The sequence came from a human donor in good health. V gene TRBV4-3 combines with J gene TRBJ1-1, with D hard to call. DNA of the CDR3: TGCGCCAGCAGCCAAGTCGGACGGGAGAACACTGAAGCTTTCTTT. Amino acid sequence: CASSQVGRENTEAFF.